These 23 T cell receptor beta chains were all obtained from the same sample, sequenced in a study of control samples from healthy donors and cancer patients. The assay was immunoSEQ multiplex PCR, and TCRdb's table has in-frame clones only and misses some. Of about 120,000 clones detected, more than 75% appear once; the ten largest clones hold around 1.8%. Material: blood. These receptors all stem from a young man in good health.

The V and J genes are TRBV3-1 (or the pseudogene TRBV3-2) and TRBJ2-5; no clear D gene. CDR1 LGHDT and CDR2 YNNKEL come from the germline V gene (reference sequence). This CDR3 has 12 residues. Trimming left V 0 bases short and J 4 bases short, with 3 bases between. This chain's CDR3 is CASSQDSETQYF. The CDR3 DNA reads as TGTGCCAGCAGCCAAGACTCAGAGACCCAGTACTTC.

The chain is built from TRBV7-8 and TRBJ2-7; 7 bases align to TRBD1. The CDR3 has 14 amino acids. V trimming: 5 bases; J trimming: 7 bases; junction bases outside the gene matches: 11. CDR1 is SGHVS, CDR2 FQNEAQ, per germline. The CDR3, as DNA: TGTGCCAGCAGCCCCTATCGACAGGGAACGGAGCAGTACTTC. Amino acids: CASSPYRQGTEQYF. The variable domain in full, completed from reference TRBV7-8 and TRBJ2-7, reads GAGVSQSPRYKVAKRGQDVALRCDPISGHVSLFWYQQALGQGPEFLTYFQNEAQLDKSGLPSDRFFAERPEGSVSTLKIQRTQQEDSAVYLCASSPYRQGTEQYFGPGTRLTVT.

The chain is built from TRBV11-2 and TRBJ1-5; D is undetermined. This CDR3 is 16 amino acids long. CDR1 and CDR2 (germline): SGHAT, FQNNGV. With 5 bases removed from V and 2 bases from J, the gap between germline ends came to 16 bases. The CDR3 loop is CASSPTPGTGNQPQHF. DNA of the CDR3: TGTGCCAGCAGCCCCACGCCGGGCACGGGCAATCAGCCCCAGCATTTT.

V usage is TRBV7-9 and J usage is TRBJ2-1, with 13 nucleotides matching TRBD2. The length of the CDR3 is 17 residues. Germline trimming cut 5 bases from V and 5 bases from J; bases unmatched to any gene: 9. The V gene's germline CDR1 is SEHNR and CDR2 FQNEAQ (reference sequence). The chain's CDR3 is CASSGLAGEHGNNEQFF. In DNA, the CDR3 is TGTGCCAGCAGCGGACTAGCGGGAGAACATGGTAACAATGAGCAGTTCTTC.

V and J are TRBV27 and TRBJ1-4; D remains ambiguous. Trimming removed 5 bases at V and 0 bases at J, with 4 bases between. The CDR3 loop spans 13 amino acids. Per the germline V gene, CDR1 is MNHEY and CDR2 is SMNVEV (reference sequence). For the CDR3, the DNA is TGTGCCAGCAGTAGGGCAACTAATGAAAAACTGTTTTTT. Amino acid sequence: CASSRATNEKLFF.

The chain is built from TRBV18 and TRBJ1-2; 8 nucleotides match TRBD1. Germline CDR1 is KGHSH and CDR2 is LQKENI. V trimming: 5 bases; J trimming: 5 bases; junction bases outside the gene matches: 4. The CDR3 runs to 13 residues. CDR3 sequence reads: CASSEGQVYGYTF. The CDR3 nucleotides are TGTGCCAGCTCAGAGGGACAGGTTTATGGCTACACCTTC.

This clone has a single count. V and J are TRBV7-9 and TRBJ1-3, with TRBD1 matching 7 bases. V shed 4 bases, J shed 0 bases, and the junction held 3 bases outside the gene matches. This CDR3 spans 15 amino acids. Germline V gene sequence: CDR1 SEHNR, CDR2 FQNEAQ (reference sequence). CDR3 region: CASSSTGRSGNTIYF. CDR3 in DNA: TGTGCCAGCAGCTCGACAGGGCGCTCTGGAAACACCATATATTTT. The full variable domain, with the rest looked up from reference TRBV7-9 and TRBJ1-3, is DTGVSQNPRHKITKRGQNVTFRCDPISEHNRLYWYRQTLGQGPEFLTYFQNEAQLEKSRLLSDRFSAERPKGSFSTLEIQRTEQGDSAMYLCASSSTGRSGNTIYFGEGSWLTVV.

This chain connects TRBV2 to TRBJ2-7; D perhaps matches TRBD1 (5 bases). CDR1 and CDR2 from the germline V gene are SNHLY and FYNNEI. This CDR3 region has 13 residues. The germline V and J ends were trimmed by 6 bases and 5 bases, with 14 bases remaining between them. The CDR3 DNA reads TGTGCCAGCAGCACCGATAGGGGCGACGAGCAGTACTTC. Encoded protein: CASSTDRGDEQYF.

The rearrangement joins TRBV19 to TRBJ2-1, with a possible D match to TRBD2 (5 bases). V was shortened by 1 base and J by 12 bases, with 13 bases between the two germline ends. Per the germline V gene, CDR1 is LNHDA and CDR2 is SQIVND (reference sequence). The CDR3 loop spans 13 amino acids. CDR3 loop: CASSIGTDRRQFF. CDR3 DNA: TGTGCCAGTAGTATAGGGACTGACCGACGGCAGTTCTTC.

The chain joins TRBV7-2 to TRBJ2-1; D possibly corresponds to TRBD2 (6 bases). V lost 2 bases and J 5 bases, leaving 16 bases between the germline ends. CDR3 length: 16 residues. CDR1 and CDR2 (germline): SGHTA, FQGNSA. CDR3 sequence: CASSLISGAIDNEQFF. The CDR3 region has the DNA TGTGCCAGCAGCTTAATCTCGGGAGCGATTGACAATGAGCAGTTCTTC.

This sequence joins TRBV10-3 and TRBJ1-2; no firm D call. CDR3 length: 11 amino acids. Germline assignment: CDR1 ENHRY and CDR2 SYGVKD. V dropped 0 bases and J dropped 6 bases, with 2 bases sitting between them. DNA for the CDR3: TGTGCCATCAGTGAGTCGCATGGCTACACCTTC. This codes for CAISESHGYTF.

The rearrangement joins TRBV5-4 to TRBJ1-1; D is undetermined. This CDR3 region has 15 residues. V lost 4 bases to trimming and J lost 1 base, with 14 bases between them. In germline, CDR1 is SGHNT, CDR2 YYREEE (reference sequence). The CDR3 is CASSPAGSRNTEAFF. The CDR3 DNA follows: TGTGCCAGCAGCCCGGCGGGGAGCCGGAACACTGAAGCTTTCTTT.

Here the CDR3 reads CASSIRTSGSIGGELFF. DNA for the CDR3: TGTGCCAGCTCTATTCGGACTAGCGGGAGTATCGGCGGGGAGCTGTTTTTT. The rearrangement links TRBV18 to TRBJ2-2; 13 bases map to TRBD2. The germline gives CDR1 KGHSH, CDR2 LQKENI. This CDR3 has 17 amino acids. Unmatched junction bases numbered 11, after V lost 6 bases and J lost 7 bases.

The J gene is TRBJ1-5, the V gene TRBV19; 7 nucleotides line up with TRBD1. This CDR3 is built from 14 residues. Trimming cost V 9 bases and J 4 bases; bases outside gene matches: 9. Germline V gene lookup returns CDR1 LNHDA and CDR2 SQIVND (reference sequence). CDR3 protein: CASSRQGSNQPQHF. The CDR3 DNA is TGTGCCAGCAGCCGACAGGGATCAAATCAGCCCCAGCATTTT.

The chain joins TRBV29-1 to TRBJ1-1; D not certain. Trimming removed 4 bases from V and 2 bases from J, with 14 bases in between. CDR1 is SQVTM and CDR2 is ANQGSEA in the germline V gene. The CDR3 has 14 residues. Here the CDR3 reads CSVGARLTNTEAFF. CDR3 sequence (DNA): TGCAGCGTTGGGGCCAGGCTGACTAACACTGAAGCTTTCTTT. Variable domain in full (rest from reference TRBV29-1 and TRBJ1-1): SAVISQKPSRDICQRGTSLTIQCQVDSQVTMMFWYRQQPGQSLTLIATANQGSEATYESGFVIDKFPISRPNLTFSTLTVSNMSPEDSSIYLCSVGARLTNTEAFFGQGTRLTVV.

This clone was recorded many times. V and J are TRBV7-3 and TRBJ1-6; 9 bases align to TRBD1. The CDR3 totals 15 residues. The germline CDR1 and CDR2 sequences are SGHTA and FQGTGA. The ends lost 5 bases at V and 7 bases at J; junction bases unmatched: 6. The chain's CDR3 is CASSESGQGNSPLHF. Written as DNA, the CDR3 is TGTGCCAGCAGCGAGTCCGGACAGGGGAATTCACCCCTCCACTTT.

This chain connects TRBV9 to TRBJ1-5; maybe TRBD1 (6 bases). There are 13 residues in the CDR3. Trimming stripped 4 bases from V and 6 bases from J, with 11 bases between. CDR1 SGDLS and CDR2 YYNGEE come from the germline V gene. CDR3 in amino acids: CASSHGGGQPQHF. CDR3 nucleotides: TGTGCCAGCAGCCACGGAGGGGGTCAGCCCCAGCATTTT.

The rearrangement links TRBV25-1 to TRBJ1-2; D not resolved. The CDR3 covers 12 residues. With 6 bases removed from V and 6 bases from J, the gap between germline ends came to 11 bases. In germline, CDR1 is MGHDK, CDR2 SYGVNS. CDR3 protein: CASSRAPDGYTF. CDR3 coding DNA: TGTGCCAGCAGCCGGGCCCCGGATGGCTACACCTTC.

This clone occurred a few times. CDR3 region: CASSFRQGVSEAFF. CDR3 bases: TGTGCCAGCAGCTTCAGACAGGGGGTGTCTGAAGCTTTCTTT. The chain joins TRBV7-6 to TRBJ1-1; 9 nucleotides match TRBD1. CDR3 length: 14 amino acids. CDR1 and CDR2 (germline): SGHVS, FNYEAQ. V lost 3 bases to trimming and J lost 6 bases; unmatched junction nucleotides: 5.

The rearrangement joins TRBV20-1 to TRBJ1-2; D call uncertain. V lost 5 bases to trimming and J lost 6 bases, with 10 bases between them. The CDR3 consists of 11 residues. Germline-derived CDR1 and CDR2 are DFQATT and SNEGSKA (reference sequence). The CDR3 sequence: CSAPTRDGYTF. CDR3 bases: TGCAGTGCTCCTACTAGGGATGGCTACACCTTC.

The rearrangement uses TRBV30 and TRBJ1-3; D is ambiguous. Germline values: CDR1 GTSNPN, CDR2 SVGIG (reference sequence). Trimming cost V 3 bases and J 4 bases, with 22 bases left between them. The CDR3 length is 17 residues. CDR3 in DNA: TGTGCCTGGAGACCTGCCGGAGGGCCGTGGGGAGGAAACACCATATATTTT. Translation: CAWRPAGGPWGGNTIYF.

The chain uses TRBV30 and TRBJ1-5; D remains ambiguous. The CDR3 totals 12 residues. From germline, CDR1 is GTSNPN and CDR2 SVGIG (reference sequence). V shed 1 base and J shed 6 bases, with 7 bases lying between them. The CDR3 nucleotides read TGTGCCTGGAGTGCGGGCGGTCAGCCCCAGCATTTT. Protein product: CAWSAGGQPQHF. Full variable domain (outside the CDR3, taken from reference TRBV30 and TRBJ1-5): SQTIHQWPATLVQPVGSPLSLECTVEGTSNPNLYWYRQAAGRGLQLLFYSVGIGQISSEVPQNLSASRPQDRQFILSSKKLLLSDSGFYLCAWSAGGQPQHFGDGTRLSIL.

The sample holds one count of this clone. V and J are TRBV27 and TRBJ2-3; D possibly uses TRBD1 or TRBD2 (5 bases each). The CDR3 extends over 16 amino acids. The germline gives CDR1 MNHEY, CDR2 SMNVEV (reference sequence). The V end was cut by 2 bases, the J end by 4 bases, with 16 bases between. This CDR3 is CASSLDPGTRPDTQYF. The CDR3 nucleotides are TGTGCCAGCAGTTTAGATCCAGGGACGAGGCCAGATACGCAGTATTTT.